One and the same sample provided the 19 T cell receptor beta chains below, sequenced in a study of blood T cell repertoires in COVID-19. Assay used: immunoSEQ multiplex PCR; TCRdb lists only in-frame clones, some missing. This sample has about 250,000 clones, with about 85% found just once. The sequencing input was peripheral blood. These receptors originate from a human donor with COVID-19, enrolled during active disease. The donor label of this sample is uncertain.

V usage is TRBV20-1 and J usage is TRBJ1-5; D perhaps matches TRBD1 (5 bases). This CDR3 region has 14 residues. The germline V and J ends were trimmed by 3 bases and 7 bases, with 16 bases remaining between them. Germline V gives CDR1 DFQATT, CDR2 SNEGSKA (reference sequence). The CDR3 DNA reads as TGCAGTGCTAGTCCAGGGTGGCAAGAACAGCCCCAGCATTTT. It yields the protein CSASPGWQEQPQHF.

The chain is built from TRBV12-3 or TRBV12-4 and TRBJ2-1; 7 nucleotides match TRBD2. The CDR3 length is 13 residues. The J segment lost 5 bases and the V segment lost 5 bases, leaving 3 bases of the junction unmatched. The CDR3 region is CASSLRGDNEQFF. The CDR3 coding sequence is TGTGCCAGCAGTCTACGGGGGGACAATGAGCAGTTCTTC.

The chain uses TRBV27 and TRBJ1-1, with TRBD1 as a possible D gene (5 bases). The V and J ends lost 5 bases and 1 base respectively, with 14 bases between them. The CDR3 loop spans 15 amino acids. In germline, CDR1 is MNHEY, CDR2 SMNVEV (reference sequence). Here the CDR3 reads CASSVWGHGNTEAFF. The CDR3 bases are TGTGCCAGCAGTGTATGGGGCCATGGGAACACTGAAGCTTTCTTT.

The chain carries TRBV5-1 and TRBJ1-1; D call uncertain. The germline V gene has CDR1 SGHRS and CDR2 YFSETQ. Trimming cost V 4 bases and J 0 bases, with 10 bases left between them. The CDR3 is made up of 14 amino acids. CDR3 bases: TGCGCCAGCAGCCGAGGCGATCTGAACACTGAAGCTTTCTTT. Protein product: CASSRGDLNTEAFF.

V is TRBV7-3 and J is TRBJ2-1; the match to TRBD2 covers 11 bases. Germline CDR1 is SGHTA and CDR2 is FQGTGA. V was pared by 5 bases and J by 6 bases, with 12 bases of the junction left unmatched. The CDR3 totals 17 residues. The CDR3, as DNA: TGTGCCAGCAGCCCGCAACTAGCGGGAGTGGCGGCCAATGAGCAGTTCTTC. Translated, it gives CASSPQLAGVAANEQFF.

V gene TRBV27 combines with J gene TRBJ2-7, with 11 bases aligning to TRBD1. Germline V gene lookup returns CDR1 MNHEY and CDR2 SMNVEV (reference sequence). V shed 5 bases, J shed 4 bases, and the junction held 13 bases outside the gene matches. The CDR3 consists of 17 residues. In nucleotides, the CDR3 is TGTGCCAGCAGTCTCAACCTGGCGGGACAGGGGGTTTACGAGCAGTACTTC. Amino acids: CASSLNLAGQGVYEQYF.

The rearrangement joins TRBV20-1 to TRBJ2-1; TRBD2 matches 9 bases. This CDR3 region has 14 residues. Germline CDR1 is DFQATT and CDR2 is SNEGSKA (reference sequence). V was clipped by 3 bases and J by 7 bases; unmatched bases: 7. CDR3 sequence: CSASLRTSENEQFF. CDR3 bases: TGCAGTGCTAGTTTGAGGACTAGCGAGAATGAGCAGTTCTTC.

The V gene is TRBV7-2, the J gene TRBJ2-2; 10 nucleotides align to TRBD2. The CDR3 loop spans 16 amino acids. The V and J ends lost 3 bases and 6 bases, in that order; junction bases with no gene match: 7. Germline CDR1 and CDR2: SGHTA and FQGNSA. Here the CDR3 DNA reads TGTGCCAGCAGCTTGAGCGGGAGGGCTTACCCCGGGGAGCTGTTTTTT. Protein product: CASSLSGRAYPGELFF. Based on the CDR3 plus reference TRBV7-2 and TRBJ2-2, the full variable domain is GAGVSQSPSNKVTEKGKDVELRCDPISGHTALYWYRQSLGQGLEFLIYFQGNSAPDKSGLPSDRFSAERTGGSVSTLTIQRTQQEDSAVYLCASSLSGRAYPGELFFGEGSRLTVL.

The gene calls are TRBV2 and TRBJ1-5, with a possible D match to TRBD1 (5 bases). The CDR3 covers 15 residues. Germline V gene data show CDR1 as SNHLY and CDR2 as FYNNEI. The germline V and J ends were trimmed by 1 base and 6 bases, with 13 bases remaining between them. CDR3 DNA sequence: TGTGCCAGCAGTGAAGTTCCAGGGCAAGTTCAGCCCCAGCATTTT. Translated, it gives CASSEVPGQVQPQHF.

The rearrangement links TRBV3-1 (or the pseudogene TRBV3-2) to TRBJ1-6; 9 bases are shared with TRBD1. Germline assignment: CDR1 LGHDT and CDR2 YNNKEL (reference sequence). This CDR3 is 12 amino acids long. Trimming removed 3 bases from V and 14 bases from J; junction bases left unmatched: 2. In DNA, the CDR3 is TGTGCCAGCAGCCAGAGGACAGGGGCCCTCCACTTT. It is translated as CASSQRTGALHF.

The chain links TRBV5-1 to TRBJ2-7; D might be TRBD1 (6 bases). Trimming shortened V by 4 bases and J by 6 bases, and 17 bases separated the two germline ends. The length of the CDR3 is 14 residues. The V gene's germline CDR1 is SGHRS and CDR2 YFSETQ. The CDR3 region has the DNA TGCGCCAGCAGCCCGGACAGCCAAGTCGCCGAGCAGTACTTC. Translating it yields CASSPDSQVAEQYF.

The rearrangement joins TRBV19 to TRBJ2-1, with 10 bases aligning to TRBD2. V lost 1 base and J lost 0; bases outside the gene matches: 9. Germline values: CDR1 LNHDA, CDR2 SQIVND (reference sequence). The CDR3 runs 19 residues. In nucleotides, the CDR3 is TGTGCCAGTAGTATAGCCCTACTAGCGGGATCGAGCTCCTACAATGAGCAGTTCTTC. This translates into CASSIALLAGSSSYNEQFF.

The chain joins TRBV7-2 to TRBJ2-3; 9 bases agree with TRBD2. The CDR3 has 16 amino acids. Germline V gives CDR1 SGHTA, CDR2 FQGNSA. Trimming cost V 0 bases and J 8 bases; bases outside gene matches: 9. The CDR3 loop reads CASSLATGGRAGTQYF. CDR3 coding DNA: TGTGCCAGCAGCTTAGCGACGGGCGGGAGGGCCGGTACGCAGTATTTT.

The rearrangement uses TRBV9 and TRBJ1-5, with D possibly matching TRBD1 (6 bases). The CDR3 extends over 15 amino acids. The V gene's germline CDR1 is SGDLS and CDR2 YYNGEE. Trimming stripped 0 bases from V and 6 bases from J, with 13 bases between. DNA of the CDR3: TGTGCCAGCAGCGTAGAAGGGGGTTGGGGTCAGCCCCAGCATTTT. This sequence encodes CASSVEGGWGQPQHF.

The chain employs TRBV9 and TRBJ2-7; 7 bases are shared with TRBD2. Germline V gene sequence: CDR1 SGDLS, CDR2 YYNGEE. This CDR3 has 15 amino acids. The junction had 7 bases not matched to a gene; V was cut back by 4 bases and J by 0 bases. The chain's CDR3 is CASSFGLGSSYEQYF. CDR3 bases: TGTGCCAGCAGCTTTGGACTAGGTAGCTCCTACGAGCAGTACTTC.

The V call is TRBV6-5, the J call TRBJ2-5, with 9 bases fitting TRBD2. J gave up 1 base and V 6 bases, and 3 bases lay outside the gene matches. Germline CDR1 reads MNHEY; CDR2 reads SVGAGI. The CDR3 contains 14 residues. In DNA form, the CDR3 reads TGTGCCAGCAGGACTAGCGGAGGCCAAGAGACCCAGTACTTC. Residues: CASRTSGGQETQYF.

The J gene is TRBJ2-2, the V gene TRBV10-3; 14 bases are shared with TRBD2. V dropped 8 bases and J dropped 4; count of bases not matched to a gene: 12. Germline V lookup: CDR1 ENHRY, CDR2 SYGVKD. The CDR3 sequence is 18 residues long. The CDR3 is CAIGGTSGSPEGTGELFF. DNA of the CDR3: TGTGCCATCGGCGGGACTAGCGGGAGTCCAGAGGGCACCGGGGAGCTGTTTTTT.

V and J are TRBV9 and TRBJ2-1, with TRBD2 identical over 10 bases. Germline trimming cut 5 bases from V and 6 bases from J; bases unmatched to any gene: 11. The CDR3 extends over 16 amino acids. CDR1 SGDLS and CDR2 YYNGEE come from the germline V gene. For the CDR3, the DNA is TGTGCCAGCAGTCAGTGGTCTAGCGGGAGCGGCAATGAGCAGTTCTTC. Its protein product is CASSQWSSGSGNEQFF. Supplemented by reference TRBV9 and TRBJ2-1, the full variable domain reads DSGVTQTPKHLITATGQRVTLRCSPRSGDLSVYWYQQSLDQGLQFLIQYYNGEERAKGNILERFSAQQFPDLHSELNLSSLELGDSALYFCASSQWSSGSGNEQFFGPGTRLTVL.

In nucleotides, the CDR3 is TGTGCCAGCAGCCAAGGGAGTGGGGACAGGGGGTCTTTGCCCCAGCATTTT. Its protein product is CASSQGSGDRGSLPQHF. The rearrangement joins TRBV3-1 (or the pseudogene TRBV3-2) to TRBJ1-5; 11 bases map to TRBD1. Germline CDR1 reads LGHDT; CDR2 reads YNNKEL (reference sequence). J was trimmed by 9 bases and V by 1 base; bases with no gene match: 11. This CDR3 is built from 17 residues.